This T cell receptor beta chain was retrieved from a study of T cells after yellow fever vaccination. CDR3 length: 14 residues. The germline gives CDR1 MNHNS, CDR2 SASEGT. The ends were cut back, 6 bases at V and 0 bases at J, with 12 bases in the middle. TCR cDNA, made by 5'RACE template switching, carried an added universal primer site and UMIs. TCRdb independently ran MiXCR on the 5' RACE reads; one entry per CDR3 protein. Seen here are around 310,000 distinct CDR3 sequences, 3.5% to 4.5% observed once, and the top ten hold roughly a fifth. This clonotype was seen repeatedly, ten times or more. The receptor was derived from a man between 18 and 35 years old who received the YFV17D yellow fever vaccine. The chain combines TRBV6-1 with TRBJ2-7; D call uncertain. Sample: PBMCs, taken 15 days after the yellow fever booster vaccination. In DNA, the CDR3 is TGTGCCAGCAGCGGTAACACATACTCCTACGAGCAGTACGTC. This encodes CASSGNTYSYEQYV.